Detailed here is one T cell receptor (beta chain). Its antigen is undetermined. Sequenced by immunoSEQ multiplex PCR; TCRdb stores in-frame clones only, minus some. In the table there are roughly 170,000 clones, approximately 91% of which are singletons. V lost 8 bases and J lost 6, with 10 bases in between. The germline V gene encodes CDR1 MGHDK and CDR2 SYGVNS. This CDR3 contains 11 residues. The sample originates from a study of T cell responses to AZD1222 COVID-19 vaccine. Findings and limits, study-wide: Donors skewed white British and female; clonal diversity was possibly underestimated.

The clonotype originates from an adult in good health. This rearrangement joins TRBV25-1 to TRBJ1-1, with D hard to call. The material sequenced was peripheral blood, taken on day 0 of AZD1222 vaccination. The CDR3 bases are TGTGCCAGCCAGAGGTTTTCTGAAGCTTTCTTT. Its translation: CASQRFSEAFF.